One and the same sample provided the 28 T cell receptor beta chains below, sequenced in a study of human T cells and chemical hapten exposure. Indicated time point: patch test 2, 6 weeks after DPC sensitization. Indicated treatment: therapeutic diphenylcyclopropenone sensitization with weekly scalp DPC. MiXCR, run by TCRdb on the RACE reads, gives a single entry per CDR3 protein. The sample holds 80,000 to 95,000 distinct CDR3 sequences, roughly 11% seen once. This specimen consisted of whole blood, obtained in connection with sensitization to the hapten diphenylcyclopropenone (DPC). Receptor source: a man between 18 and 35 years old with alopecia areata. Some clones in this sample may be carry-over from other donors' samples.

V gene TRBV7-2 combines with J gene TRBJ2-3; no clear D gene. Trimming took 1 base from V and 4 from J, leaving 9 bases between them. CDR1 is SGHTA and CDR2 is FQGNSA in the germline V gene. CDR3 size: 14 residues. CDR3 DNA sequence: TGTGCCAGCAGCTTAGGCAACAGAGCAGATACGCAGTATTTT. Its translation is CASSLGNRADTQYF.

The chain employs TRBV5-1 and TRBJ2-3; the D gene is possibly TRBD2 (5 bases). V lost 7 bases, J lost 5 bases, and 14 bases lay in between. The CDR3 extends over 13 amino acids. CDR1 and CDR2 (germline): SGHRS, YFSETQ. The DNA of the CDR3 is TGCGCCAGCCTTCGGAGGTCCGGAGATACGCAGTATTTT. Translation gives CASLRRSGDTQYF.

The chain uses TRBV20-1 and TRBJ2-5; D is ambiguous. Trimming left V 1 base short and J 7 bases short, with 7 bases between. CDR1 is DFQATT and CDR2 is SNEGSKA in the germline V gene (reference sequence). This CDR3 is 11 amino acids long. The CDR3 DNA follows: TGCAGTGCTAGAGTCTCAGGGACCCAGTACTTC. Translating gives CSARVSGTQYF.

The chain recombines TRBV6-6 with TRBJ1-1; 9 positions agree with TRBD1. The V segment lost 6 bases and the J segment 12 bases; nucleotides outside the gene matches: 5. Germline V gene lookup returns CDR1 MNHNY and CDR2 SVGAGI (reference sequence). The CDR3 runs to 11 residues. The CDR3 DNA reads TGTGCCAGCAGCGGGACAGGGCGATCTTTCTTT. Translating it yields CASSGTGRSFF.

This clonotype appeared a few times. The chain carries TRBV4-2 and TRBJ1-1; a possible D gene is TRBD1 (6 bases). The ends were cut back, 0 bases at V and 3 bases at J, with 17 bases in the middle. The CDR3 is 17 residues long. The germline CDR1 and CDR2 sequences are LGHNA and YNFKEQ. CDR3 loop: CASSQDSEAGAYTEAFF. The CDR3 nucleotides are TGTGCCAGCAGCCAAGATTCCGAGGCAGGGGCTTACACTGAAGCTTTCTTT.

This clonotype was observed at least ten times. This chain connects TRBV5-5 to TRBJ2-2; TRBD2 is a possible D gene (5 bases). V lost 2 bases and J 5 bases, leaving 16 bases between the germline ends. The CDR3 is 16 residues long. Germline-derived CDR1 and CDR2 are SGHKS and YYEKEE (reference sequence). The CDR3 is CASSLVPAGLTGELFF. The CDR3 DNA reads TGTGCCAGCAGCTTAGTTCCTGCGGGCCTTACCGGGGAGCTGTTTTTT.

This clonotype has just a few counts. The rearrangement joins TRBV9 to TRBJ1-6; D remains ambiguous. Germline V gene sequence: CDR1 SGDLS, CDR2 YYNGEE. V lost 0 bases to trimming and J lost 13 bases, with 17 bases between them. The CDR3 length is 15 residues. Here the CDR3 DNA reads TGTGCCAGCAGCGTAGCCCTCCCCGAGCTATCTCCCCTCCACTTT. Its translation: CASSVALPELSPLHF. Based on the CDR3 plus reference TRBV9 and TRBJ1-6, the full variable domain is DSGVTQTPKHLITATGQRVTLRCSPRSGDLSVYWYQQSLDQGLQFLIQYYNGEERAKGNILERFSAQQFPDLHSELNLSSLELGDSALYFCASSVALPELSPLHFGNGTRLTVT.

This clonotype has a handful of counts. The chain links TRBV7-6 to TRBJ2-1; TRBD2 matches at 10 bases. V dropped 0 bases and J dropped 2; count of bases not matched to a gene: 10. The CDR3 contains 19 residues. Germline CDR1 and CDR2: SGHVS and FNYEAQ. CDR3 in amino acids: CASSLAKRGGQLAYNEQFF. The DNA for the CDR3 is TGTGCCAGCAGCTTAGCGAAGCGGGGGGGCCAGTTAGCCTACAATGAGCAGTTCTTC. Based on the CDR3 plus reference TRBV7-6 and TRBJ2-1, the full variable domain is GAGVSQSPRYKVTKRGQDVALRCDPISGHVSLYWYRQALGQGPEFLTYFNYEAQQDKSGLPNDRFSAERPEGSISTLTIQRTEQRDSAMYRCASSLAKRGGQLAYNEQFFGPGTRLTVL.

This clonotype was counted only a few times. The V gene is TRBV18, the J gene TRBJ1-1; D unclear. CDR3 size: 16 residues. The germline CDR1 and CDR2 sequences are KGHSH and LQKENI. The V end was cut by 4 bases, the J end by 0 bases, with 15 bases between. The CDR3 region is CASSLTVLSMNTEAFF. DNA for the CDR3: TGTGCCAGCTCACTAACAGTACTATCGATGAACACTGAAGCTTTCTTT. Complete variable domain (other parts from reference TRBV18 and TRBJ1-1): NAGVMQNPRHLVRRRGQEARLRCSPMKGHSHVYWYRQLPEEGLKFMVYLQKENIIDESGMPKERFSAEFPKEGPSILRIQQVVRGDSAAYFCASSLTVLSMNTEAFFGQGTRLTVV.

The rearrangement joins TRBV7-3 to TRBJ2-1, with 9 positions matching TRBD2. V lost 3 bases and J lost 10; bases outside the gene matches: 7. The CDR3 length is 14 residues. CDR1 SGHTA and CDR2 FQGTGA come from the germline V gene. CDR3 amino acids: CASSFISGGHEQFF. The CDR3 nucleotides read TGTGCCAGCAGCTTTATTAGCGGGGGTCACGAGCAGTTCTTC.

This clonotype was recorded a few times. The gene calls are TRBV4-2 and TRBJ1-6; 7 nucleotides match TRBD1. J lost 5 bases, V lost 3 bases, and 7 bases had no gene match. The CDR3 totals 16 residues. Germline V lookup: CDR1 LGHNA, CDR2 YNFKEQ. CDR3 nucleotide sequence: TGTGCCAGCAGCCAGGACACGACAGGGAATAATTCACCCCTCCACTTT. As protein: CASSQDTTGNNSPLHF.

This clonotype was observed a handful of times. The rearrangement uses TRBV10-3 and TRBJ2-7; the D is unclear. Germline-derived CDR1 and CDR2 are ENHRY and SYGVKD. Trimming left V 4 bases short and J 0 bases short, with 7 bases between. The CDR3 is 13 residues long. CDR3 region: CAISGKYSYEQYV. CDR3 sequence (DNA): TGTGCCATCAGTGGCAAATACTCCTACGAGCAGTACGTC.

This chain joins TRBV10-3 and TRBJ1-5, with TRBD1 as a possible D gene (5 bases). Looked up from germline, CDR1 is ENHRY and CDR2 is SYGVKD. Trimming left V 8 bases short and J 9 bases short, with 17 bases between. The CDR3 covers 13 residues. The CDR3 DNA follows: TGTGCCATCGGATCCGGCAGGGAATCGCCCCAGCATTTT. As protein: CAIGSGRESPQHF.

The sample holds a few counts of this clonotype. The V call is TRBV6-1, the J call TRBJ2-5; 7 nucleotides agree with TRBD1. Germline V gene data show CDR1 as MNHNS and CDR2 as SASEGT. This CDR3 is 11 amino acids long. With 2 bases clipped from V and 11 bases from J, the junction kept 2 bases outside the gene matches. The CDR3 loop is CASSEYRGQYF. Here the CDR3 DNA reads TGTGCCAGCAGTGAATACAGGGGACAGTACTTC.

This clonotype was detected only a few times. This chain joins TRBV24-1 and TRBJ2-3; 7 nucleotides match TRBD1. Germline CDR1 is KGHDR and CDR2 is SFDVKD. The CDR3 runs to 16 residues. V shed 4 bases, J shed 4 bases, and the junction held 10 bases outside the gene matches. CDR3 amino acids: CATSERTGQVADTQYF. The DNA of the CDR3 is TGTGCCACCAGTGAGCGGACAGGTCAAGTGGCAGATACGCAGTATTTT.

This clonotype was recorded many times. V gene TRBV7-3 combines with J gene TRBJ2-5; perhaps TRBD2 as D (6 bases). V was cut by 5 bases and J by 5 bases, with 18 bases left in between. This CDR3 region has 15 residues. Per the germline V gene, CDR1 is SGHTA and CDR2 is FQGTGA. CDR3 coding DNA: TGTGCCAGCAGCCGCCAGGGACTGGAGGGCGAGACCCAGTACTTC. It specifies CASSRQGLEGETQYF.

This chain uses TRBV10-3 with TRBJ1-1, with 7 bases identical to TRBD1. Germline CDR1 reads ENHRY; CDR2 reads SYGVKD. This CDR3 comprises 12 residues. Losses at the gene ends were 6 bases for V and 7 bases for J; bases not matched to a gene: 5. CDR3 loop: CAIRDRVSEAFF. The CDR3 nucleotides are TGTGCCATCAGAGACAGGGTGAGTGAAGCTTTCTTT.

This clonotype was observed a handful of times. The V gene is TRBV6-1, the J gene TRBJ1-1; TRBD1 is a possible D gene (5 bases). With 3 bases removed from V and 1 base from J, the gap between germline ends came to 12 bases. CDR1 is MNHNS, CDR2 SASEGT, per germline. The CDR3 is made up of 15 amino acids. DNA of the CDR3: TGTGCCAGCAGTGATACTGGGGGACCGAACACTGAAGCTTTCTTT. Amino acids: CASSDTGGPNTEAFF.

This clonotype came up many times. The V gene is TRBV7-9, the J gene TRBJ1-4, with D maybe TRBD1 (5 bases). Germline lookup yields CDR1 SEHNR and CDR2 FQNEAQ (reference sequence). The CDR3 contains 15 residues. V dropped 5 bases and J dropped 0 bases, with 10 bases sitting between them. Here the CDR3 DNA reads TGTGCCAGCAGCCCCGGGACCGCAACTAATGAAAAACTGTTTTTT. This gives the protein CASSPGTATNEKLFF. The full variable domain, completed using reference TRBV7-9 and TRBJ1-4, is DTGVSQNPRHKITKRGQNVTFRCDPISEHNRLYWYRQTLGQGPEFLTYFQNEAQLEKSRLLSDRFSAERPKGSFSTLEIQRTEQGDSAMYLCASSPGTATNEKLFFGSGTQLSVL.

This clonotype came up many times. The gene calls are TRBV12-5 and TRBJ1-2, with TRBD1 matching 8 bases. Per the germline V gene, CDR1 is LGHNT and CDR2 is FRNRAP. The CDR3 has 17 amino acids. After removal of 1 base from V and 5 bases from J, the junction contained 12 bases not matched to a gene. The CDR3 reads CASGLASRTGQAYGYTF. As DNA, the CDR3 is TGTGCTAGTGGTTTGGCATCGCGGACAGGGCAGGCATATGGCTACACCTTC.

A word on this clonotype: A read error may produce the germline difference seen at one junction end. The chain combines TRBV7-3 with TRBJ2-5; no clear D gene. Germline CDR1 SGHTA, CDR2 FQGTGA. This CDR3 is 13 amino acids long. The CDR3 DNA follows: TGTGCCTGCAGCTTTGGTAGCCAAGAGACCCAGTACTTC. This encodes CACSFGSQETQYF.

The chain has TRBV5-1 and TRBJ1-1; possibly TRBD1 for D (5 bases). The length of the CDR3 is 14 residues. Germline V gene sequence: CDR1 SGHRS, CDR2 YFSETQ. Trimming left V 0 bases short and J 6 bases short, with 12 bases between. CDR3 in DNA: TGCGCCAGCAGCTTGGGCCCGGCGGGACCTGAAGCTTTCTTT. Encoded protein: CASSLGPAGPEAFF. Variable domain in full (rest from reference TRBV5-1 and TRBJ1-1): KAGVTQTPRYLIKTRGQQVTLSCSPISGHRSVSWYQQTPGQGLQFLFEYFSETQRNKGNFPGRFSGRQFSNSRSEMNVSTLELGDSALYLCASSLGPAGPEAFFGQGTRLTVV.

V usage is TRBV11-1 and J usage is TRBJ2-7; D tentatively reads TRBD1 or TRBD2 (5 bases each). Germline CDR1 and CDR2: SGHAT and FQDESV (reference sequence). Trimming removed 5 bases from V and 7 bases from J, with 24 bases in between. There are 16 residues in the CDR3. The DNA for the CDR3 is TGTGCCAGCAGCCCAGATCCCCCGGGGCCCTGGGGAGAGCAGTACTTC. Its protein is CASSPDPPGPWGEQYF.

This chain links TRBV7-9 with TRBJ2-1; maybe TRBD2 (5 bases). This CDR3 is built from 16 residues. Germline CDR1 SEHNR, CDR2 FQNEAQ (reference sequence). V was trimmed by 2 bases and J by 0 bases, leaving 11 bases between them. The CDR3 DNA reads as TGTGCCAGCAGCTTATTTGCGCGGGTCTCCTACAATGAGCAGTTCTTC. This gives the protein CASSLFARVSYNEQFF.

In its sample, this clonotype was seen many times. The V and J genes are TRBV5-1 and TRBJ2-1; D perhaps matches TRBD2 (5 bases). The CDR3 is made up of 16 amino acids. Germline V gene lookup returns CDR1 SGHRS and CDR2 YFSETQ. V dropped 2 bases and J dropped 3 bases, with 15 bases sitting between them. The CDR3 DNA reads TGCGCCAGCAGCTTATCGGGTAGCGCCGACTACAATGAGCAGTTCTTC. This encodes CASSLSGSADYNEQFF.

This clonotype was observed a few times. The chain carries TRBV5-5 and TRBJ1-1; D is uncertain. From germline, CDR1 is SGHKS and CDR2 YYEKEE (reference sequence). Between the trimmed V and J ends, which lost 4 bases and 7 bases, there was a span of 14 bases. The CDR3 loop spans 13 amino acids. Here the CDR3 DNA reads TGTGCCAGCAGCCTGGGAGTGTTAAGTGAAGCTTTCTTT. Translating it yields CASSLGVLSEAFF. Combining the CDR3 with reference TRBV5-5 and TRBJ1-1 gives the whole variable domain DAGVTQSPTHLIKTRGQQVTLRCSPISGHKSVSWYQQVLGQGPQFIFQYYEKEERGRGNFPDRFSARQFPNYSSELNVNALLLGDSALYLCASSLGVLSEAFFGQGTRLTVV.

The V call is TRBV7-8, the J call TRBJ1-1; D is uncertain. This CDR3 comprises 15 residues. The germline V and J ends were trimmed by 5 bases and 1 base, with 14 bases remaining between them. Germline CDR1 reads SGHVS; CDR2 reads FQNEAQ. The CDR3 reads CASSPPSTGNTEAFF. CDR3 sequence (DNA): TGTGCCAGCAGCCCCCCATCGACGGGGAACACTGAAGCTTTCTTT.

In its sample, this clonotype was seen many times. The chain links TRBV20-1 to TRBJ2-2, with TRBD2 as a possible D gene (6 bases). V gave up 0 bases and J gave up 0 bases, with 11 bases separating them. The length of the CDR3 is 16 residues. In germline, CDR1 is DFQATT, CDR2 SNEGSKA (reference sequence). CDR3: CSAREPGTANTGELFF. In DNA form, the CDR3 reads TGCAGTGCTAGAGAGCCCGGGACTGCGAACACCGGGGAGCTGTTTTTT.